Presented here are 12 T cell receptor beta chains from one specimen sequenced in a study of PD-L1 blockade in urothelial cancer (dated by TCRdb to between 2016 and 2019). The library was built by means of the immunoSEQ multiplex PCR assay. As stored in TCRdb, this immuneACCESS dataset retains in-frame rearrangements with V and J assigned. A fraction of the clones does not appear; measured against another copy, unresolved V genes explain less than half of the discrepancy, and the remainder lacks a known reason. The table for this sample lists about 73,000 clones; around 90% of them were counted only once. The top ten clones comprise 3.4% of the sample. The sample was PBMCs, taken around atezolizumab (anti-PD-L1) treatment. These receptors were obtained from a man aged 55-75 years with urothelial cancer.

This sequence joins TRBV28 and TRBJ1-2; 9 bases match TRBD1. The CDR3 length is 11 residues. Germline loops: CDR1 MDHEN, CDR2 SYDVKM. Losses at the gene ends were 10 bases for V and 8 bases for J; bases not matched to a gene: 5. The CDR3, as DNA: TGTGCCATCCGACAGGGGGTGGGCTACACCTTC. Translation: CAIRQGVGYTF.

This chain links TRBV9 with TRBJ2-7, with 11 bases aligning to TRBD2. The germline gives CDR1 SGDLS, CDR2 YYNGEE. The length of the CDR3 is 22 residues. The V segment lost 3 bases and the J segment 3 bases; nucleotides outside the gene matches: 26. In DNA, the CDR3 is TGTGCCAGCAGCGAGGGGGACAGCCATAGCGGGAGGGCCCTCAAGGGTTACTACGAGCAGTACTTC. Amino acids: CASSEGDSHSGRALKGYYEQYF.

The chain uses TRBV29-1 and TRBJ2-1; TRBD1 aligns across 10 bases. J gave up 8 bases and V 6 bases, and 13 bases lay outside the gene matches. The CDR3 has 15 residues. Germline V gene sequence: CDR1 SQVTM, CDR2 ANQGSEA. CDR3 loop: CSVKATGGYGDEQFF. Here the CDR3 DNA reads TGCAGCGTCAAAGCGACAGGGGGCTATGGCGATGAGCAGTTCTTC.

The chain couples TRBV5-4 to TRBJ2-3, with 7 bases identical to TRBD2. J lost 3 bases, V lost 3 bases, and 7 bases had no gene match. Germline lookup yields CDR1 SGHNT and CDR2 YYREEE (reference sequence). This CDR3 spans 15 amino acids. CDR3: CASSWRLAGTDTQYF. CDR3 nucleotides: TGTGCCAGCAGCTGGAGACTAGCCGGGACAGATACGCAGTATTTT.

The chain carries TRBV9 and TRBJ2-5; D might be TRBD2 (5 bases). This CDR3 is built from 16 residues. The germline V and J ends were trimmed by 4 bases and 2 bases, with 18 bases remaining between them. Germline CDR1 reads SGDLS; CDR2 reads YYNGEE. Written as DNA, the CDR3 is TGTGCCAGCAGCCCTCGCGGAGGACTCCCTCAAGAGACCCAGTACTTC. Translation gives CASSPRGGLPQETQYF.

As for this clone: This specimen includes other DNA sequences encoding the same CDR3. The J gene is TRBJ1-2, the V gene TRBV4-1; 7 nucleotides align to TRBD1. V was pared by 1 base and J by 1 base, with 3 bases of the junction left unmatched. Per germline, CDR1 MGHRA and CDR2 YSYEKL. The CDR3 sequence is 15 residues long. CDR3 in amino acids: CASSQGQGSNYGYTF. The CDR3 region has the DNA TGCGCCAGCAGCCAAGGACAGGGCAGTAACTATGGCTACACCTTC.

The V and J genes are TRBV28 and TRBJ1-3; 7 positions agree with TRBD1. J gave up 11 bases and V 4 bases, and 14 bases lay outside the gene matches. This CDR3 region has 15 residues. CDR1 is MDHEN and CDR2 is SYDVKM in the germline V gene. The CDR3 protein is CASSSIAGQFTAIYF. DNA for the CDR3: TGTGCCAGCAGTTCTATCGCGGGACAGTTTACGGCCATATATTTT.

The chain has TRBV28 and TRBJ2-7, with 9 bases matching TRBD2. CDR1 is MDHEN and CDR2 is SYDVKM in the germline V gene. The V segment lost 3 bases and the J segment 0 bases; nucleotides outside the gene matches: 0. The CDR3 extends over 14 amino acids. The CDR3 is CASSFSGSSYEQYF. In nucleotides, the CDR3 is TGTGCCAGCAGTTTTAGCGGGAGCTCCTACGAGCAGTACTTC.

CDR3 in amino acids: CASRPRGPNQPQHF. Written as DNA, the CDR3 is TGTGCCAGCAGACCCAGGGGACCCAATCAGCCCCAGCATTTT. V and J are TRBV7-9 and TRBJ1-5; tentatively, D is TRBD1 (6 bases). With 6 bases removed from V and 3 bases from J, the gap between germline ends came to 12 bases. This CDR3 region has 14 residues. Germline V gene sequence: CDR1 SEHNR, CDR2 FQNEAQ (reference sequence).

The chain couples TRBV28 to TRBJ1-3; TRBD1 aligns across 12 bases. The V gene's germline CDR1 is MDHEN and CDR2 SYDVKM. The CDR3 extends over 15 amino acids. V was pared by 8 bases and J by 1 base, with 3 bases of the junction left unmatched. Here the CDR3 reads CASGDRGLSGNTIYF. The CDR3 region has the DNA TGTGCCAGCGGGGACAGGGGGCTGTCTGGAAACACCATATATTTT.

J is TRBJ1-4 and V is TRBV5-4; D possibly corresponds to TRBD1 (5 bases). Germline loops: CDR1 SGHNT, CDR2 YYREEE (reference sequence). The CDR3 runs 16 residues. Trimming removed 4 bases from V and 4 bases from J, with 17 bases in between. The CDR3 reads CASSGDRSGGNEKLFF. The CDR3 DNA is TGTGCCAGCAGCGGAGATCGTTCGGGGGGTAATGAAAAACTGTTTTTT.

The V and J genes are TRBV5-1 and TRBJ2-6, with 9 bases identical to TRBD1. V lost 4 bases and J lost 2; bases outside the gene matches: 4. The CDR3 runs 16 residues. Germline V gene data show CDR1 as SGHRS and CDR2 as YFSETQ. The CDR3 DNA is TGCGCCAGCAGCGGGACAGGGAACCCTGGGGCCAACGTCCTGACTTTC. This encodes CASSGTGNPGANVLTF.